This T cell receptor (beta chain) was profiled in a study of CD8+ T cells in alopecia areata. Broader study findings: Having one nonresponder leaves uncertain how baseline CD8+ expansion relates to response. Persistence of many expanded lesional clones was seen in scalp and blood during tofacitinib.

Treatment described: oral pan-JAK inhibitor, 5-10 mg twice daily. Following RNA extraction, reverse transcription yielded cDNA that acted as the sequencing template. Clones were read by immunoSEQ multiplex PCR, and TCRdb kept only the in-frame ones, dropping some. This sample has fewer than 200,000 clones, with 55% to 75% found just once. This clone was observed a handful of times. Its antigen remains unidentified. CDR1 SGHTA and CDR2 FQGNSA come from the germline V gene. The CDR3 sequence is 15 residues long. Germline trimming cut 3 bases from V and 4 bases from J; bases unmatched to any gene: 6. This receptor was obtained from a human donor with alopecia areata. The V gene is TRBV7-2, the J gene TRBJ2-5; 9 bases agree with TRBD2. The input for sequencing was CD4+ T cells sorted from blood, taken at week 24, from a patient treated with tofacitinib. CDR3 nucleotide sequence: TGTGCCAGCAGCTTCAATAGCGGGGGAGGAGAGACCCAGTACTTC. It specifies CASSFNSGGGETQYF.